The clone carrying this TCR beta chain was recorded at least ten times. The sample originates from a study of T cells in Graves' hyperthyroidism and ophthalmopathy. Criteria for exclusion of patients were uncontrolled infection, other autoimmune disease, pregnancy or lactation. There were TCR beta CDR3 regions amplified from RNA transcripts. TCR CDR3 underwent first-round RT-PCR with the HTBI primer set. Each CDR3 protein is one row after TCRdb ran MiXCR on the multiplex PCR reads. The data contain some 600,000 distinct CDR3 sequences, roughly 46% of them seen just once; the ten biggest clones take up about 7.9%. Trimming cost V 5 bases and J 6 bases; bases outside gene matches: 8. The CDR3 is 14 residues long. Germline values: CDR1 SQVTM, CDR2 ANQGSEA.

The chain carries TRBV29-1 and TRBJ1-2; 11 nucleotides line up with TRBD1. The sample was peripheral blood or thyroid tissue (not recorded which). This receptor was identified in a woman between 18 and 29 years old with Graves' hyperthyroidism. The CDR3 loop reads CSVWRTGGEHGYTF. The CDR3 region has the DNA TGCAGCGTTTGGAGGACAGGGGGCGAACATGGCTACACCTTC.